This TCR beta chain was profiled in a study of cytomegalovirus exposure and HLA in healthy donors. Notes on the study in general: An Asian-associated ancestry cluster reportedly showed fewer N-insertions than the roughly 670-donor mean in a later analysis.

PCR was performed using 60 Vbeta and 13 Jbeta primers. Assay used: immunoSEQ multiplex PCR; TCRdb lists only in-frame clones, some missing. The table records some 120,000 clones, roughly 80% of them present only once. Details on this clone: No antigen is known for it.

Sequencing was carried out using PBMCs. The sequence was obtained from a man aged 25-45 years in good health and CMV-seronegative.

CDR3 nucleotide sequence: TGTGCCAGCAGTGATTTAATCGGTCGCGGGGGCGATTCCCGGGGCGAGCAGTACTTC. This sequence encodes CASSDLIGRGGDSRGEQYF. V usage is TRBV6-1 and J usage is TRBJ2-7, with a weak D call TRBD2 (7 bases). From germline, CDR1 is MNHNS and CDR2 SASEGT. The CDR3 loop spans 19 amino acids. The V gene lost 3 bases and the J gene lost 6 bases, with 30 bases spanning the gap.